This passage covers 16 T cell receptor beta chains from one sample sequenced in a study of Ad26.COV2.S vaccination and SARS-CoV-2 variants. Using immunoSEQ multiplex PCR, the repertoire was profiled, and TCRdb retains in-frame clones only, with some absent. The data contain a few hundred thousand clones, roughly 85% of them singletons. Stated treatment: around 19 received Ad26.COV2.S at low or high dose, single or two shots; roughly five received placebo; per-sample allocation not given. Specimens were obtained on day 63 following the first vaccine or placebo injection. The sample consisted of peripheral blood, taken in a trial of Ad26.COV2.S vaccine versus placebo. These receptor sequences come from a person aged 18-65 years who received the Ad26.COV2.S COVID-19 vaccine or a placebo.

This chain joins TRBV4-2 and TRBJ1-2; D is ambiguous. CDR1 and CDR2 from the germline V gene are LGHNA and YNFKEQ. Trimming cost V 2 bases and J 8 bases, with 9 bases left between them. This CDR3 spans 12 amino acids. CDR3 amino acids: CASSQNGGGYTF. CDR3 coding DNA: TGTGCCAGCAGCCAAAATGGCGGGGGCTACACCTTC.

This chain joins TRBV3-1 (or the pseudogene TRBV3-2) and TRBJ2-1, with 8 bases lining up with TRBD2. Losses at the gene ends were 5 bases for V and 1 base for J; bases not matched to a gene: 7. This CDR3 spans 16 amino acids. Germline V CDR1 and CDR2: LGHDT, YNNKEL (reference sequence). The CDR3 protein is CASSSPGGGSYNEQFF. DNA of the CDR3: TGTGCCAGCAGCTCCCCGGGGGGGGGATCCTACAATGAGCAGTTCTTC.

This clone was recorded a few times. The V gene is TRBV5-6, the J gene TRBJ1-6, with D perhaps matching TRBD1 (5 bases). This CDR3 has 14 amino acids. Looked up from germline, CDR1 is SGHDT and CDR2 is YYEEEE. V lost 4 bases and J lost 8, with 13 bases in between. The CDR3 coding sequence is TGTGCCAGCAGCCAAAGGACATGGGATTCACCCCTCCACTTT. Translating it yields CASSQRTWDSPLHF.

This clone turned up a few times. V and J are TRBV3-1 (or the pseudogene TRBV3-2) and TRBJ1-1; perhaps TRBD1 as D (5 bases). Per germline, CDR1 LGHDT and CDR2 YNNKEL (reference sequence). The V end was cut by 4 bases, the J end by 3 bases, with 12 bases between. The CDR3 sequence is 14 residues long. Here the CDR3 DNA reads TGTGCCAGCAGCCCGGAGAGAGGGGACACTGAAGCTTTCTTT. Translating it yields CASSPERGDTEAFF.

The chain joins TRBV3-1 (or the pseudogene TRBV3-2) to TRBJ1-1; the match to TRBD1 covers 9 bases. V lost 3 bases to trimming and J lost 3 bases; unmatched junction nucleotides: 11. The CDR3 loop spans 17 amino acids. CDR1 is LGHDT, CDR2 YNNKEL, per germline (reference sequence). The CDR3, as DNA: TGTGCCAGCAGCCATTCTCCACGCCGGGACAGGGACACTGAAGCTTTCTTT. Its protein is CASSHSPRRDRDTEAFF.

The chain uses TRBV5-4 and TRBJ2-5; D is undetermined. Germline CDR1 and CDR2: SGHNT and YYREEE (reference sequence). V was shortened by 6 bases and J by 5 bases, with 17 bases between the two germline ends. CDR3 size: 14 residues. In nucleotides, the CDR3 is TGTGCCAGCACCGCCGGGCGCCTCGGGGAGACCCAGTACTTC. Protein sequence: CASTAGRLGETQYF.

This sequence joins TRBV6-2 or TRBV6-3 and TRBJ1-6; D remains unclear. The germline V gene has CDR1 MNHEY and CDR2 SVGEGT. The CDR3 spans 17 residues. Deletions cut 1 base from V and 0 bases from J, with 10 bases between. CDR3 DNA sequence: TGTGCCAGCAGTTACTGGGGTGGAGACTCCTATAATTCACCCCTCCACTTT. Translated, it gives CASSYWGGDSYNSPLHF.

V and J are TRBV28 and TRBJ2-7; 10 positions match TRBD2. CDR1 is MDHEN, CDR2 SYDVKM, per germline. The CDR3 loop spans 16 amino acids. Trimming at V came to 3 bases and at J to 3 bases, leaving 8 bases not matched to a gene. The CDR3 reads CASSFGGLAGDYEQYF. CDR3 sequence (DNA): TGTGCCAGCAGTTTCGGGGGGCTAGCGGGAGACTACGAGCAGTACTTC.

The J gene is TRBJ1-2, the V gene TRBV10-3, with D unclear. The CDR3 is 15 residues long. V lost 0 bases and J 7 bases, leaving 15 bases between the germline ends. Germline V gene data show CDR1 as ENHRY and CDR2 as SYGVKD. The CDR3 nucleotides are TGTGCCATCAGTGAGTCTGGCCTCAGAAAGAGTGGCTACACCTTC. Residues: CAISESGLRKSGYTF.

In its sample, this clone was seen once. The V gene is TRBV9, the J gene TRBJ2-1; 14 nucleotides align to TRBD2. The germline V gene encodes CDR1 SGDLS and CDR2 YYNGEE. Trimming took 2 bases from V and 2 from J; bases not matched to a gene: 6. This CDR3 has 18 amino acids. In DNA form, the CDR3 reads TGTGCCAGCAGCGTCGGACTAGCGGGAGGAGGAGCCTACAATGAGCAGTTCTTC. It codes for CASSVGLAGGGAYNEQFF.

This chain joins TRBV6-5 and TRBJ1-4; no firm D call. V was clipped by 5 bases and J by 3 bases, with 7 bases between them. CDR1 and CDR2 (germline): MNHEY, SVGAGI. CDR3 length equals 13 residues. The CDR3 spells CASSTQSNEKLFF. The CDR3 nucleotides read TGTGCCAGCAGTACACAGTCTAATGAAAAACTGTTTTTT.

In its sample, this clone was seen many times. CDR3 region: CASSPLQGASTDTQYF. In DNA form, the CDR3 reads TGTGCCAGCAGCCCTCTCCAGGGGGCTAGCACAGATACGCAGTATTTT. The chain has TRBV9 and TRBJ2-3; TRBD1 matches 8 bases. The CDR3 is 16 residues long. CDR1 SGDLS and CDR2 YYNGEE come from the germline V gene. With V trimmed by 4 bases and J by 0 bases, 7 bases remained unmatched.

The chain joins TRBV7-3 to TRBJ2-1; D ambiguous. The V end lost 4 bases, the J end lost 10 bases, and 14 bases lay between the germline ends. Per the germline V gene, CDR1 is SGHTA and CDR2 is FQGTGA. The CDR3 extends over 13 amino acids. CDR3 sequence reads: CASSSLGPGEQFF. CDR3 bases: TGTGCCAGCAGCTCCCTTGGTCCCGGAGAGCAGTTCTTC.

This clone was counted a few times. The chain has TRBV11-3 and TRBJ1-6; TRBD1 might be the D (6 bases). Trimming took off 5 bases at V and 9 bases at J, with 17 bases between the two ends. The CDR3 is made up of 15 amino acids. Germline lookup yields CDR1 SGHNT and CDR2 YENEEA. This CDR3 reads CASSTGQISRSPLHF. The CDR3 nucleotides are TGTGCCAGCAGCACCGGACAGATCTCTCGTTCACCCCTCCACTTT.

The chain couples TRBV2 to TRBJ2-4, with TRBD2 matching 12 bases. J gave up 15 bases and V 5 bases, and 11 bases lay outside the gene matches. This CDR3 has 14 residues. Germline V gene sequence: CDR1 SNHLY, CDR2 FYNNEI. In DNA form, the CDR3 reads TGTGCCAGCAGTTCCACCGCTAGCGGGAGGGGAGGGTACTTC. Translating it yields CASSSTASGRGGYF.

The chain uses TRBV4-1 and TRBJ2-2, with unresolved D. Per the germline V gene, CDR1 is MGHRA and CDR2 is YSYEKL. The CDR3 has 15 residues. Trimming took 0 bases from V and 1 from J, leaving 6 bases between them. The CDR3 loop reads CASSQDLQNTGELFF. CDR3 in DNA: TGCGCCAGCAGCCAAGATCTACAGAACACCGGGGAGCTGTTTTTT.